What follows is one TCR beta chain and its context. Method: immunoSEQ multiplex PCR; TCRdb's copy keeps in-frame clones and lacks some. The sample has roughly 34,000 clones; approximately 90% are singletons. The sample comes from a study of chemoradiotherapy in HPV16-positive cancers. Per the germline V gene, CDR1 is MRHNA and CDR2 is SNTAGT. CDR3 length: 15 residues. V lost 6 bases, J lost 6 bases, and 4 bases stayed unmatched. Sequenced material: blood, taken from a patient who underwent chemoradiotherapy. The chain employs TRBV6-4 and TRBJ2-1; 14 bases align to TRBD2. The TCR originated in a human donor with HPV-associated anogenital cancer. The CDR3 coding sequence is TGTGCCAGCAGCGAGGGACTAGCGGGGGCCAATGAGCAGTTCTTC. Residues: CASSEGLAGANEQFF.